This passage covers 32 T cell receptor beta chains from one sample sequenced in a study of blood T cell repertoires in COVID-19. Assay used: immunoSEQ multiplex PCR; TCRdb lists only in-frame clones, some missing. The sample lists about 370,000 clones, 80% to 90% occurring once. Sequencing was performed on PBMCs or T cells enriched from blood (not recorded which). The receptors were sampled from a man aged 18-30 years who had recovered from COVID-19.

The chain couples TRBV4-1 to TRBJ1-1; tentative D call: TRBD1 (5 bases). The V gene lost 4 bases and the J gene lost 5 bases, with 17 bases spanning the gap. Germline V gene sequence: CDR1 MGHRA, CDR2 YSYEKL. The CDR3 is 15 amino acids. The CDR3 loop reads CASSLTASGETEAFF. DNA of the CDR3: TGCGCCAGCAGCCTAACCGCTTCGGGGGAAACTGAAGCTTTCTTT.

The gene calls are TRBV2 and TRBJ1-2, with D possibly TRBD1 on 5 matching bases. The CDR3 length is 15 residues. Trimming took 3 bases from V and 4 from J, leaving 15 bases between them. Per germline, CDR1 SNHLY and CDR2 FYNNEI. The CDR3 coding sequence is TGTGCCAGCAGTGACTTGGCAGGGAAATCCTATGGCTACACCTTC. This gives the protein CASSDLAGKSYGYTF.

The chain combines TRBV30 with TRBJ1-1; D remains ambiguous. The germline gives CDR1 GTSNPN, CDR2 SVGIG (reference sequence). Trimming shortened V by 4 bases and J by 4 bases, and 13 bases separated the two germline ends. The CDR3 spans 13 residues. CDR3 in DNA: TGTGCCTGGACCCCTGGAACAGTCACTGAAGCTTTCTTT. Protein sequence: CAWTPGTVTEAFF.

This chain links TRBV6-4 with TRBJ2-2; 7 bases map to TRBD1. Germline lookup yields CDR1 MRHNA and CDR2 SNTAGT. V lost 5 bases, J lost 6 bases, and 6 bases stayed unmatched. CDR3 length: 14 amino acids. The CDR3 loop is CASSIYTGAGELFF. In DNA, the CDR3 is TGTGCCAGCAGTATTTACACAGGGGCCGGGGAGCTGTTTTTT.

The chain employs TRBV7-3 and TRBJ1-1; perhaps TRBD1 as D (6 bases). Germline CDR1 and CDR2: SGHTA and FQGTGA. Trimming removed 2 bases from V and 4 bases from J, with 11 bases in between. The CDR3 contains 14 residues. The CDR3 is CASSLQGRGTEAFF. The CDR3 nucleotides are TGTGCCAGCAGCTTACAGGGGAGGGGCACTGAAGCTTTCTTT.

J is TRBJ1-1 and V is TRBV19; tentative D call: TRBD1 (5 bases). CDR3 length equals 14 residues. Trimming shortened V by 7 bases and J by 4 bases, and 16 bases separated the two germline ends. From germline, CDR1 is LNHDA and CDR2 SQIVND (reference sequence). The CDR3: CASTQGLVGTEAFF. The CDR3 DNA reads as TGTGCCAGTACCCAGGGCCTAGTAGGCACTGAAGCTTTCTTT.

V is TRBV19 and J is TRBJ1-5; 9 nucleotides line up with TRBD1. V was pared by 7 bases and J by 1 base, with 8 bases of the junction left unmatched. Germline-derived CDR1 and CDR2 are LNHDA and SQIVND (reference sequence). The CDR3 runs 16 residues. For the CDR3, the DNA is TGTGCCAGTACCGCTACAGGGGGCTGGAGCAATCAGCCCCAGCATTTT. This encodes CASTATGGWSNQPQHF.

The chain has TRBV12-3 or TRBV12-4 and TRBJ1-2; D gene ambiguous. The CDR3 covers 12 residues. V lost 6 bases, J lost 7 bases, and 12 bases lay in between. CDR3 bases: TGTGCCAGCAGCCTCGGGAACCGTGGCTACACCTTC. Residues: CASSLGNRGYTF.

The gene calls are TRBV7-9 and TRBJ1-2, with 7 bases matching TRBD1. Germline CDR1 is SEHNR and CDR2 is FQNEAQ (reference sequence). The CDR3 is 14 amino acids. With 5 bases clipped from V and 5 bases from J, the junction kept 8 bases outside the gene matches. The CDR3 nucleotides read TGTGCCAGCAGCCTCGGAGGGGGCGTTTATGGCTACACCTTC. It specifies CASSLGGGVYGYTF. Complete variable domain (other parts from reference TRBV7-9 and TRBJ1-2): DTGVSQNPRHKITKRGQNVTFRCDPISEHNRLYWYRQTLGQGPEFLTYFQNEAQLEKSRLLSDRFSAERPKGSFSTLEIQRTEQGDSAMYLCASSLGGGVYGYTFGSGTRLTVV.

The CDR3, as DNA: TGTGCCAGCTCACCGGGACTAGTGGTCGATGAGCAGTTCTTC. It translates to CASSPGLVVDEQFF. The chain has TRBV18 and TRBJ2-1, with 8 bases identical to TRBD2. The CDR3 consists of 14 residues. The germline CDR1 and CDR2 sequences are KGHSH and LQKENI. The ends lost 3 bases at V and 8 bases at J; junction bases unmatched: 6.

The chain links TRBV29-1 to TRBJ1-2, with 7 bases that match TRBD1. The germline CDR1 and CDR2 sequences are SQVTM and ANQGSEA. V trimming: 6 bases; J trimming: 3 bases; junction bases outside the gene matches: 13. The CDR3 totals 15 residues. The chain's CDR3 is CSVAGDRVFDYGYTF. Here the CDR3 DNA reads TGCAGCGTCGCCGGAGACAGGGTGTTTGACTATGGCTACACCTTC. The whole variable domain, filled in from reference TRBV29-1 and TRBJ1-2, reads SAVISQKPSRDICQRGTSLTIQCQVDSQVTMMFWYRQQPGQSLTLIATANQGSEATYESGFVIDKFPISRPNLTFSTLTVSNMSPEDSSIYLCSVAGDRVFDYGYTFGSGTRLTVV.

CDR3 in DNA: TGTGCCAGCAGCCAAACGGGCAGGGCGAGCTTCTACGAGCAGTACTTC. It is translated as CASSQTGRASFYEQYF. V gene TRBV4-2 combines with J gene TRBJ2-7, with D possibly matching TRBD1 (5 bases). This CDR3 contains 16 residues. V lost 2 bases to trimming and J lost 3 bases, with 17 bases between them. CDR1 is LGHNA, CDR2 YNFKEQ, per germline.

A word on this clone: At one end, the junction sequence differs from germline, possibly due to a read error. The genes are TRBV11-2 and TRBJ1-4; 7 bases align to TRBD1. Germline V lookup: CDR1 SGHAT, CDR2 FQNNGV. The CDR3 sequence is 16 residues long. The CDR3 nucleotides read TGTGCCAGCAGCCTAGAAGAAGGGGGCGAGAATGAAAAACTGTTTTTT. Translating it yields CASSLEEGGENEKLFF.

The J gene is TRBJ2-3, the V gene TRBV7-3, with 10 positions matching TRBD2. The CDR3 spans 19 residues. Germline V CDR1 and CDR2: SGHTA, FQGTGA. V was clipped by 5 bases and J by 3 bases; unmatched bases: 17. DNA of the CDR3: TGTGCCAGCAGCCCCCCCCCGGTGGATAGCGGGGGGTGGACAGATACGCAGTATTTT. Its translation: CASSPPPVDSGGWTDTQYF.

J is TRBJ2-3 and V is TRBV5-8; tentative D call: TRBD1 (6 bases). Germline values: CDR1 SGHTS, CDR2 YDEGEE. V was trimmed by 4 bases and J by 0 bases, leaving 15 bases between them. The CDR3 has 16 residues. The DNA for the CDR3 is TGTGCCAGCAGCCTCGGGACATCGAAGAGCACAGATACGCAGTATTTT. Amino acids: CASSLGTSKSTDTQYF.

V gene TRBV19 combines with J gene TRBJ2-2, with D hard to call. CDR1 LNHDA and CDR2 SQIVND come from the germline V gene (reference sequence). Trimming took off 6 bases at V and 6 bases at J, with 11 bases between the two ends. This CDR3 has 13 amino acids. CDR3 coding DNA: TGTGCCAGTAGCCCACGGGTTCCCGGGGAGCTGTTTTTT. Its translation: CASSPRVPGELFF.

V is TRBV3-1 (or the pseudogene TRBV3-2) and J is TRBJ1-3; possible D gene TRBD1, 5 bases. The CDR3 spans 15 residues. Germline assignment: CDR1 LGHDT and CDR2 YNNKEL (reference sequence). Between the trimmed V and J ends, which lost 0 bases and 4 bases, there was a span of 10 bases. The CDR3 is CASSQEGGVGNTIYF. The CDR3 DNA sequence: TGTGCCAGCAGCCAAGAAGGAGGGGTCGGAAACACCATATATTTT.

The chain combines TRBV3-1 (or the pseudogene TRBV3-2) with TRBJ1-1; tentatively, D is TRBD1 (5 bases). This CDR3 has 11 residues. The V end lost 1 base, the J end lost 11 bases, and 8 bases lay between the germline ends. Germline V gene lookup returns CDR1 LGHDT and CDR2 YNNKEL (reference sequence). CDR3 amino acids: CASSQVGRAFF. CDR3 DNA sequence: TGTGCCAGCAGCCAAGTGGGGCGGGCTTTCTTT.

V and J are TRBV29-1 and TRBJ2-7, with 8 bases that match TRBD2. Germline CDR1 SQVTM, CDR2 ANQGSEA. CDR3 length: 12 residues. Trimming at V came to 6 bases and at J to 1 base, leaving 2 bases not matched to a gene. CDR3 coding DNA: TGCAGCGTAACTAGCGGTTCCTACGAGCAGTACTTC. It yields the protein CSVTSGSYEQYF.

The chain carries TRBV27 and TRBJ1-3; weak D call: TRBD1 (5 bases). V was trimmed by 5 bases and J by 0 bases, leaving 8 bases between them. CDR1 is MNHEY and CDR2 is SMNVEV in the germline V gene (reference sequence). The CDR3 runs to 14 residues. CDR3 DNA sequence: TGTGCCAGCAGTCAGGGCTACTCTGGAAACACCATATATTTT. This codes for CASSQGYSGNTIYF.

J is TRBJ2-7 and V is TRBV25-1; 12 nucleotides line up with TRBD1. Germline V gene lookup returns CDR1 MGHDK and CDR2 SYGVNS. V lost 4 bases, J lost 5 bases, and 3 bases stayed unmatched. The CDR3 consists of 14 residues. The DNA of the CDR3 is TGTGCCAGCAGTGTCGGGACAGGGGGCGACGAGCAGTACTTC. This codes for CASSVGTGGDEQYF.

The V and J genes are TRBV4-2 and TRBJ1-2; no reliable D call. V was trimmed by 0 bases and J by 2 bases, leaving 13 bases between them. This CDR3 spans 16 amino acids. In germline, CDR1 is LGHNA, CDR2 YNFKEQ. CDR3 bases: TGTGCCAGCAGCCAAGAGGCCGGACTAGGGAACTATGGCTACACCTTC. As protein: CASSQEAGLGNYGYTF.

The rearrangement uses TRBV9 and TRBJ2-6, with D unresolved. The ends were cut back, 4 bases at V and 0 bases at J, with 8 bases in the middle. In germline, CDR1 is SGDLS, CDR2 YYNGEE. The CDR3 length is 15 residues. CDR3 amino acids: CASSPRGSGANVLTF. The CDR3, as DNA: TGTGCCAGCAGCCCCCGAGGCTCTGGGGCCAACGTCCTGACTTTC.

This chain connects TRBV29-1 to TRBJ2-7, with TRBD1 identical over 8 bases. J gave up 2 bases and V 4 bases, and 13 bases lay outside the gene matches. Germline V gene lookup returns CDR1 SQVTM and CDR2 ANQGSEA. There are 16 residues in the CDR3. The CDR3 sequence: CSVGSALGQGPYEQYF. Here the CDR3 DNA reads TGCAGCGTTGGGTCTGCCCTCGGACAGGGCCCCTACGAGCAGTACTTC.

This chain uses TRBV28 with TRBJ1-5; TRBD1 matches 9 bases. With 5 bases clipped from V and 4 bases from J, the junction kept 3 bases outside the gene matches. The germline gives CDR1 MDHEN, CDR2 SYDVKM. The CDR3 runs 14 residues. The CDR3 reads CASSNGQGNQPQHF. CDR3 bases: TGTGCCAGCAGTAACGGACAGGGGAATCAGCCCCAGCATTTT.

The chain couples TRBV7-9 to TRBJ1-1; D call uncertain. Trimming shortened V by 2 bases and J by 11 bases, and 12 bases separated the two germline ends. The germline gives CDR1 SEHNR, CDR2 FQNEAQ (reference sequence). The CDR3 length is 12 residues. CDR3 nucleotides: TGTGCCAGCAGCTTAATCGGGGAAGAGGCTTTCTTT. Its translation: CASSLIGEEAFF.

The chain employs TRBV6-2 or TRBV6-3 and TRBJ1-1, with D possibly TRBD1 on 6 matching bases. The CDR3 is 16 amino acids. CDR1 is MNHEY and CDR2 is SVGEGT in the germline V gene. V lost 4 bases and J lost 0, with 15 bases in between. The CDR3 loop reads CASSLRQAVLNTEAFF. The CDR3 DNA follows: TGTGCCAGCAGTTTACGACAGGCGGTACTGAACACTGAAGCTTTCTTT.

The CDR3 loop is CASSPRSSTEAFF. The CDR3 bases are TGTGCCAGCAGTCCAAGGAGTTCCACTGAAGCTTTCTTT. The rearrangement links TRBV27 to TRBJ1-1; D uncertain. Germline V lookup: CDR1 MNHEY, CDR2 SMNVEV (reference sequence). This CDR3 has 13 residues. Trimming shortened V by 5 bases and J by 4 bases, and 11 bases separated the two germline ends.

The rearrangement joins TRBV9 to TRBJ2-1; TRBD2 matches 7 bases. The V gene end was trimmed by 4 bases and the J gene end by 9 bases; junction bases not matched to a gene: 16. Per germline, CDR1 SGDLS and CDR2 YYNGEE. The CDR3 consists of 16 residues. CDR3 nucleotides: TGTGCCAGCAGCCCGGGCGGGAGACTCGCATTCGGTGAGCAGTTCTTC. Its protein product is CASSPGGRLAFGEQFF.

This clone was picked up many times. CDR3 coding DNA: TGTGCCAGTAGTATTAGCAGGGCCCAGGGAGGCTACACCTTC. This encodes CASSISRAQGGYTF. The V and J genes are TRBV19 and TRBJ1-2, with D tentatively TRBD1 (5 bases). CDR3 length: 14 amino acids. Germline CDR1 reads LNHDA; CDR2 reads SQIVND (reference sequence). V lost 3 bases to trimming and J lost 8 bases, with 16 bases between them. Together with reference TRBV19 and TRBJ1-2, the CDR3 gives the full variable domain: DGGITQSPKYLFRKEGQNVTLSCEQNLNHDAMYWYRQDPGQGLRLIYYSQIVNDFQKGDIAEGYSVSREKKESFPLTVTSAQKNPTAFYLCASSISRAQGGYTFGSGTRLTVV.

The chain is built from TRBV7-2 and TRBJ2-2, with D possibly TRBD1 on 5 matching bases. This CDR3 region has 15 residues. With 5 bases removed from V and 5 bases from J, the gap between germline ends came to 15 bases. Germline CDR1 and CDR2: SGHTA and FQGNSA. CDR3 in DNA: TGTGCCAGCAGCCTGCAGGGCGTCAAGACCGGGGAGCTGTTTTTT. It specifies CASSLQGVKTGELFF.

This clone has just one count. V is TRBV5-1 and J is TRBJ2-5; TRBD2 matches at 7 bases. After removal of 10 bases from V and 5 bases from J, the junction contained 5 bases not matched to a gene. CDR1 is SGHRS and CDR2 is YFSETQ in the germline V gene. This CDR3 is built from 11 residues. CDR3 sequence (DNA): TGCGCCTCCCGGGGGGAGGAGACCCAGTACTTC. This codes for CASRGEETQYF.